This T cell receptor beta chain was recovered during a study of T cells in Graves' hyperthyroidism and ophthalmopathy. Trimming removed 0 bases from V and 9 bases from J, with 15 bases in between. This CDR3 is 14 amino acids long. The germline V gene has CDR1 DFQATT and CDR2 SNEGSKA (reference sequence). This clonotype was detected only a few times. Its antigen is unknown. The TCR beta CDR3 regions underwent amplification using RNA transcripts as the source. The TCR CDR3 first-round RT-PCR relied on the HTBI primer set. TCRdb re-called the multiplex PCR reads through MiXCR, storing one row per CDR3 protein. The sample holds about 560,000 distinct CDR3 sequences, over 15% seen once. Overall study results and limits: Ophthalmopathy got predicted by the model a median about 6.5 months before its onset.

This chain joins TRBV20-1 and TRBJ2-1; either TRBD1 or TRBD2 may fit D (5 bases each). This sequence originates from a woman between 18 and 29 years old with Graves' hyperthyroidism. The sample comprised blood. The DNA for the CDR3 is TGCAGTGCTAGAGATGGTGGGACGGTCGGTGAGCAGTTCTTC. As protein: CSARDGGTVGEQFF.